This TCR beta chain appears in the sequencing data of a study of human T cells and chemical hapten exposure. About the study: Small pooled library volume differences mainly caused per-sample TCR yield variation.

Germline CDR1 reads SGHVS; CDR2 reads FNYEAQ. CDR3 length: 15 residues. The V and J ends lost 5 bases and 0 bases respectively, with 8 bases between them. Time point noted: patch test 1, 2 weeks after DPC sensitization. The treatment here: therapeutic diphenylcyclopropenone sensitization with weekly scalp DPC. Each CDR3 protein gets one entry after TCRdb re-called the RACE reads with MiXCR. The table lists nearly 80,000 distinct CDR3 sequences, 9% to 12% of them singletons. The clonotype originates from a woman aged 50 to 60 with alopecia areata. Some clones in this sample may be carry-over from other donors' samples. J is TRBJ2-6 and V is TRBV7-6, with D uncertain. Sequenced here: whole blood, sampled in connection with sensitization to the hapten diphenylcyclopropenone (DPC). Here the CDR3 DNA reads TGTGCCAGCAGCGGCCAGCCCTCTGGGGCCAACGTCCTGACTTTC. Translated: CASSGQPSGANVLTF.